This T cell receptor beta chain was retrieved from a study of monozygotic twins with inflammatory bowel disease (dated by TCRdb to between 2018 and 2021). In the study overall: In total, 28 monozygotic twin pairs made up the full study: 19 Danish pairs, all IBD-discordant, plus nine German pairs, of which four were IBD-concordant and five were IBD-discordant. Within discordant pairs, disease-associated traits were sought mainly by comparing IBD patients with their genetically identical healthy co-twins. Each individual had, on average, about 151 000 unique TCRalpha sequences and 181 000 unique TCRbeta sequences available for analysis. General study outcomes and caveats: The analysis was unable to tell apart different T cell subtypes. Measured by the inverse Simpson index, TCRbeta repertoire diversity was lower in IBD patients than in their healthy co-twins. The results gave no support for a single strong signal or clonotype linked to IBD. Concordant and discordant twins showed no difference in repertoire similarity, possibly because of limited statistical power. Because patients were on differing immunosuppressive treatments, the repertoires may have picked up extra background noise and inter-individual variability. IBD patients shared fewer clonotypes with other individuals than healthy twins did, most markedly in patients showing signs of disease activity.

The CDR1 and CDR2 encoded by the germline V gene (reference sequence) are SGHNT and YYREEE. The CDR3 holds 14 amino acids from the cysteine to the phenylalanine. Nucleotide data are not available. From each donor, a roughly 2.6 ml peripheral blood sample was collected into PAXgene tubes and stored at -80 degrees C. Without any T cell sorting, total RNA was extracted from whole blood using the PAXgene blood miRNA kit on an automated QIAcube. Peripheral blood from monozygotic twin pairs concordant or discordant for inflammatory bowel disease was subjected to deep TCRalpha and TCRbeta repertoire profiling with unique molecular barcoding. Smoking habits were recorded for all twin pairs, and each individual was classified as a current, former or never smoker. Worth noting for this clonotype: Its antigen target is currently unknown.

Libraries came from 5' RACE. For each TCR library, roughly 3,600 ng of total RNA was used. cDNA was synthesized with SMARTScribe reverse transcriptase in eight separate reactions per sample. During cDNA synthesis, template switching introduced unique molecular identifiers that contained a 6-nucleotide sample barcode. Two nested PCRs of roughly 16 and 10 cycles amplified the TCRalpha and TCRbeta cDNA, and bead purification followed each PCR. Before amplification, the cDNA was both treated with uracil DNA-glycosylase and purified with the QIAquick PCR purification kit. The second PCR was the step at which Illumina TruSeq-compatible adapters and sample-specific barcodes were added. Library quality and concentration were checked on TapeStation and Qubit, and libraries were pooled at around 5.3 ng each. Sequencing of pooled libraries was carried out on an Illumina HiSeq2500 single-index Rapid Run using 2 x 100 bp reads and custom sequencing primers. The paper's processing steps were these. PCR and sequencing errors were corrected by UMI-based consensus assembly using MiGEC version 1.2.6. MiXCR version 2.1.1 was used for V(D)J alignment, clonotype assembly and CDR3 extraction. Normalisation of gene usage, clonotype sharing and MAIT/NKT TCR abundance was achieved by analysing the top 1000, 10 000 and 20 000 clonotypes per sample. Diversity was computed as the inverse Simpson index with the vegan R package after downsampling to 27 000 UMIs. Paired Mann-Whitney U tests were applied to discordant twin pairs, with Benjamini-Hochberg correction for multiple testing. TCRdb reprocessed the raw reads; every CDR3 protein sequence is a single record, and DNA is not supplied. The authors' filters were not applied to this entry. This sample's clone table shows some 400,000 distinct CDR3 sequences. The ten largest clonotypes hold 2.4% of the sample.

The sequenced sample was blood. The sequence was obtained from a human donor with ulcerative colitis or Crohn's disease, or a healthy co-twin of an affected twin (not recorded which). The rearrangement joined TRBV5-4 to TRBJ1-6. The CDR3 region reads CASSLDRGDSPLHF.